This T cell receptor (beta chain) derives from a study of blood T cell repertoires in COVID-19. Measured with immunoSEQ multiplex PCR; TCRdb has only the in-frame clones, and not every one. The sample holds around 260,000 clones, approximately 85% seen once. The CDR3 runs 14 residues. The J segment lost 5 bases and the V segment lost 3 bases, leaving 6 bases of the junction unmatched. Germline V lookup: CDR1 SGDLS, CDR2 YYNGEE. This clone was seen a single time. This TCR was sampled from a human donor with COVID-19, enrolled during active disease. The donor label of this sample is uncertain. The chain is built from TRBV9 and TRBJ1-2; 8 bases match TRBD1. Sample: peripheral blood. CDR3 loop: CASSAGRGRYGYTF. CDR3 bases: TGTGCCAGCAGCGCAGGCAGGGGGCGATATGGCTACACCTTC.